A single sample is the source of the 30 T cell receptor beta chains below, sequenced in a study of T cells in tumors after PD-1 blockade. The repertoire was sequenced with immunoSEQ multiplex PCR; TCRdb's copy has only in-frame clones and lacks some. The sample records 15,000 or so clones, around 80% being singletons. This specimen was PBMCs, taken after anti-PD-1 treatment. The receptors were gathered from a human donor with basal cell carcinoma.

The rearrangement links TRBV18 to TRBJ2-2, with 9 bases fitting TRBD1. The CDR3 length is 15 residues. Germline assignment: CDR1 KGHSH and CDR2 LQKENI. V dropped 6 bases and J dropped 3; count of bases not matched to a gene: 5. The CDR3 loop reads CASSAGTGYTGELFF. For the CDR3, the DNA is TGTGCCAGCTCGGCCGGGACAGGGTACACCGGGGAGCTGTTTTTT.

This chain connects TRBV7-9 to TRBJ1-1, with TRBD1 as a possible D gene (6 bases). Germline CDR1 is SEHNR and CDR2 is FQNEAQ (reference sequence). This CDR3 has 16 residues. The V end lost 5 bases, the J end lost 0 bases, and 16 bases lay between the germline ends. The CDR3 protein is CASSPHLGTLNTEAFF. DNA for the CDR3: TGTGCCAGCAGCCCCCACCTCGGGACACTGAACACTGAAGCTTTCTTT.

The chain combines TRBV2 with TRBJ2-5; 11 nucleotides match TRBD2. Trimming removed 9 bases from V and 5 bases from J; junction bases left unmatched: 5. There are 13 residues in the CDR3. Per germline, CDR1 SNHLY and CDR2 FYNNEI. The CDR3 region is CASSGGGWETQYF. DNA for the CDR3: TGTGCCAGTAGCGGGGGGGGATGGGAGACCCAGTACTTC. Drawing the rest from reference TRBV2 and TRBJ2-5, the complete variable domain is EPEVTQTPSHQVTQMGQEVILRCVPISNHLYFYWYRQILGQKVEFLVSFYNNEISEKSEIFDDQFSVERPDGSNFTLKIRSTKLEDSAMYFCASSGGGWETQYFGPGTRLLVL.

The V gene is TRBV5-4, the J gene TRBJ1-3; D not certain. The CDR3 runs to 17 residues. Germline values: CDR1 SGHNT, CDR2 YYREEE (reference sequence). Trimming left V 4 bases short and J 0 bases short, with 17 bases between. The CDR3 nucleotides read TGTGCCAGCAGCCGGGGTGGCGAACAGCACTCTGGAAACACCATATATTTT. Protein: CASSRGGEQHSGNTIYF.

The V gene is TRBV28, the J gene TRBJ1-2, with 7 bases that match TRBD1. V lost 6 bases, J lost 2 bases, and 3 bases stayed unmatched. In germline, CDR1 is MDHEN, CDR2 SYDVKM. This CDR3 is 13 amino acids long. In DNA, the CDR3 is TGTGCCAGCAGCATGACAGGGAACTATGGCTACACCTTC. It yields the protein CASSMTGNYGYTF.

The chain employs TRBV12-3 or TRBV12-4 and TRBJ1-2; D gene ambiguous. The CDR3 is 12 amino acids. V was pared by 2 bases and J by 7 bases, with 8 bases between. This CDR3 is CASSLSGGGYTF. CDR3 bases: TGTGCCAGCAGTTTATCGGGAGGTGGCTACACCTTC.

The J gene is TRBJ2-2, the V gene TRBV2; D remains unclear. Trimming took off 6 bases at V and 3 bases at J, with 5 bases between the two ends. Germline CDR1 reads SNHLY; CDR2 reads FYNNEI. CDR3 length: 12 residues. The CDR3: CASRWYTGELFF. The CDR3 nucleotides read TGTGCCAGCAGGTGGTACACCGGGGAGCTGTTTTTT.

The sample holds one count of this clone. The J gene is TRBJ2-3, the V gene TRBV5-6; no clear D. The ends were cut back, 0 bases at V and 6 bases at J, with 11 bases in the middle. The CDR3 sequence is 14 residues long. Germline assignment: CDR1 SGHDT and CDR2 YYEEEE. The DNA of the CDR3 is TGTGCCAGCAGCTTGGCTTTAGTAGCTGATACGCAGTATTTT. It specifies CASSLALVADTQYF.

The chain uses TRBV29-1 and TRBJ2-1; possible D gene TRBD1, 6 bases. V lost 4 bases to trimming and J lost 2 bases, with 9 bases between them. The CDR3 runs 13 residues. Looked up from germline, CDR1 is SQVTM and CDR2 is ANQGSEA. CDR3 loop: CSVVGATYNEQFF. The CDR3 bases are TGCAGCGTTGTGGGGGCTACCTACAATGAGCAGTTCTTC.

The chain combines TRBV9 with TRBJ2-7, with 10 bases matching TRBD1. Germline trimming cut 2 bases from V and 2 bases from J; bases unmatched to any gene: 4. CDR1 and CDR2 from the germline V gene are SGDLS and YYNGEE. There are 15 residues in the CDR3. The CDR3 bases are TGTGCCAGCAGCGTTAGTGGGACAGGGGCCTACGAGCAGTACTTC. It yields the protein CASSVSGTGAYEQYF.

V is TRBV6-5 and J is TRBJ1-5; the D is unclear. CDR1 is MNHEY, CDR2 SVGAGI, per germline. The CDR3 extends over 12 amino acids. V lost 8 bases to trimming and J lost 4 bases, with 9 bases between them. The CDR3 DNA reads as TGTGCCAGCGGGCAGTTTAATCAGCCCCAGCATTTT. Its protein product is CASGQFNQPQHF.

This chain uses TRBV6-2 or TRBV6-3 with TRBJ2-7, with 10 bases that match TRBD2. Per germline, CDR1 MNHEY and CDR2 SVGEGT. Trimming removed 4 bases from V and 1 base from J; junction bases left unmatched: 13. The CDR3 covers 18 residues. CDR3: CASSSRTSGPAVSYEQYF. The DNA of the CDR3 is TGTGCCAGCAGTTCCCGGACTAGCGGCCCCGCTGTATCCTACGAGCAGTACTTC.

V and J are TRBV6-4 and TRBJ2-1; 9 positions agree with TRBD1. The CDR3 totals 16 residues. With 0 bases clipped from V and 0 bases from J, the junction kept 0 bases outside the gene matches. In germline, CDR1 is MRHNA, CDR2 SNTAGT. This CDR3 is CASSDSTGGSYNEQFF. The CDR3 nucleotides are TGTGCCAGCAGTGACTCGACAGGGGGCTCCTACAATGAGCAGTTCTTC.

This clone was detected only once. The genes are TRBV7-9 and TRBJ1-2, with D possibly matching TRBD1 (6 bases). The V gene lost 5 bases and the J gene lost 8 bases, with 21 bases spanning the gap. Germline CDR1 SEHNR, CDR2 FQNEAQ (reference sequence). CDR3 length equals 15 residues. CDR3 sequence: CASSSEQGSIYGYTF. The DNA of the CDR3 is TGTGCCAGCAGCAGCGAACAGGGTAGTATATACGGCTACACCTTC. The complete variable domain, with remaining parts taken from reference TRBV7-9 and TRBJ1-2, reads DTGVSQNPRHKITKRGQNVTFRCDPISEHNRLYWYRQTLGQGPEFLTYFQNEAQLEKSRLLSDRFSAERPKGSFSTLEIQRTEQGDSAMYLCASSSEQGSIYGYTFGSGTRLTVV.

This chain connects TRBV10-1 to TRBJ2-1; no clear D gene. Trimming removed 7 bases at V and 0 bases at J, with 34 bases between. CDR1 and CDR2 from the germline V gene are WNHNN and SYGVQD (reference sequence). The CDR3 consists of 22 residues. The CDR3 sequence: CASNTPWYSSVGCPGSYNEQFF. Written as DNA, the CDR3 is TGCGCCAGCAATACACCTTGGTATTCCTCGGTGGGGTGTCCGGGCTCCTACAATGAGCAGTTCTTC.

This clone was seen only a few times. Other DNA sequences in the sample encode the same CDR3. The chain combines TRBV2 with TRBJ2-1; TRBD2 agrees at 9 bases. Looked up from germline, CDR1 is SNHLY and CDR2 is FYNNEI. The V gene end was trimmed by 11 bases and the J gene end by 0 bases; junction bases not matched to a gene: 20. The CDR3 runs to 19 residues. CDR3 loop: CAPCDGGAREGSSYNEQFF. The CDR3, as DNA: TGTGCCCCCTGTGATGGGGGGGCGCGGGAGGGGAGCTCCTACAATGAGCAGTTCTTC.

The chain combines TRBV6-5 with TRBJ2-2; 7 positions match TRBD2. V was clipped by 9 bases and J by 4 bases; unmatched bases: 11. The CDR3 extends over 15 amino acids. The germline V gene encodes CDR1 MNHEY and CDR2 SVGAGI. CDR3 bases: TGTGCCAGTGTGATAACTAGCGAGGGCACCGGGGAGCTGTTTTTT. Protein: CASVITSEGTGELFF.

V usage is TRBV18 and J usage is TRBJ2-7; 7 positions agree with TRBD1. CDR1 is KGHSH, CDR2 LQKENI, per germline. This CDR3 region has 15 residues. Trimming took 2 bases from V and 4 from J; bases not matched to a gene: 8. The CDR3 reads CASSPVGTQGYEQYF. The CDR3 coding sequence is TGTGCCAGCTCACCAGTCGGGACACAGGGGTACGAGCAGTACTTC.

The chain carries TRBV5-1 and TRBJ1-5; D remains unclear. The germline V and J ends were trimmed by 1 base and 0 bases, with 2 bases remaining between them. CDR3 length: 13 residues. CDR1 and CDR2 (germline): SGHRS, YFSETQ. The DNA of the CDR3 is TGCGCCAGCAGCTTGAGTAGCAATCAGCCCCAGCATTTT. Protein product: CASSLSSNQPQHF.

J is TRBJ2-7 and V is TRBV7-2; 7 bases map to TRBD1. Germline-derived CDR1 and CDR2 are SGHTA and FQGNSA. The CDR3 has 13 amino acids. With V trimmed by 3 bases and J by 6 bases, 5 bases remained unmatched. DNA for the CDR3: TGTGCCAGCAGCTTCGACAGGGTAGCCGAGCAGTACTTC. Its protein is CASSFDRVAEQYF.

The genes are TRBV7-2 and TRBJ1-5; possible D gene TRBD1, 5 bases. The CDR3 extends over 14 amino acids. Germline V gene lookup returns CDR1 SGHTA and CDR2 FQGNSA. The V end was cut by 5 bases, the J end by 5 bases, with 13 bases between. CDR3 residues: CASSRGGRDQPQHF. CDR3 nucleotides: TGTGCCAGCAGCCGTGGGGGGAGAGATCAGCCCCAGCATTTT.

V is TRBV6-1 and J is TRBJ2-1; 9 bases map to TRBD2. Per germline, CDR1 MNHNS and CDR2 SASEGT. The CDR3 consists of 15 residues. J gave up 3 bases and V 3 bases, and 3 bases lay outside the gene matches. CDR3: CASSDLAGVYNEQFF. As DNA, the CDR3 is TGTGCCAGCAGTGATTTAGCGGGAGTCTACAATGAGCAGTTCTTC.

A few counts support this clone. CDR3 coding DNA: TGTGCCACCAGCGGATCCCGCATGGGAGAGGGTCGGTACTTC. Amino acid sequence: CATSGSRMGEGRYF. The chain couples TRBV15 to TRBJ2-7; a weak D match, TRBD2 (5 bases). Germline V gene lookup returns CDR1 LNHNV and CDR2 YYDKDF (reference sequence). Deletions cut 5 bases from V and 12 bases from J, with 23 bases between. The CDR3 is 14 residues long. Supplemented by reference TRBV15 and TRBJ2-7, the full variable domain reads DAMVIQNPRYQVTQFGKPVTLSCSQTLNHNVMYWYQQKSSQAPKLLFHYYDKDFNNEADTPDNFQSRRPNTSFCFLDIRSPGLGDTAMYLCATSGSRMGEGRYFGPGTRLTVT.

The CDR3 coding sequence is TGTGCCAGTAGTATGCCCCACGGAGGGGGGACAGGGAGGGAGCCCCAGCATTTT. This codes for CASSMPHGGGTGREPQHF. This chain joins TRBV19 and TRBJ1-5; 9 nucleotides align to TRBD1. In germline, CDR1 is LNHDA, CDR2 SQIVND (reference sequence). The CDR3 runs 18 residues. The V gene end was trimmed by 3 bases and the J gene end by 8 bases; junction bases not matched to a gene: 17.

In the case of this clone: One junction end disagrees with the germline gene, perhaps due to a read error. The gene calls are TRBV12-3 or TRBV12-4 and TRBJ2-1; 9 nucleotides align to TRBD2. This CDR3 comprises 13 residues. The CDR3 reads CASTQTSGGARVF. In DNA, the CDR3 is TGTGCCAGCACCCAGACTAGCGGAGGGGCCAGGGTCTTC.

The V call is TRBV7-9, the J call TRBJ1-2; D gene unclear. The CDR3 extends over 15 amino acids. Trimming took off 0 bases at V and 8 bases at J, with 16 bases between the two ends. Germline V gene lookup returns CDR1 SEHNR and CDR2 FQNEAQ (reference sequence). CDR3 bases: TGTGCCAGCAGCTTAGCGGAGACGCCCCGAGGGGGCTACACCTTC. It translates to CASSLAETPRGGYTF.

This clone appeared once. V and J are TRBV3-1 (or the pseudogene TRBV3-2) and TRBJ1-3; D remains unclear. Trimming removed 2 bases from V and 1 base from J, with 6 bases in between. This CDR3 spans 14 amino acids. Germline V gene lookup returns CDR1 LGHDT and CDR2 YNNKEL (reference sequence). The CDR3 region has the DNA TGTGCCAGCAGCCAACAGGTTTCTGGAAACACCATATATTTT. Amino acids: CASSQQVSGNTIYF.

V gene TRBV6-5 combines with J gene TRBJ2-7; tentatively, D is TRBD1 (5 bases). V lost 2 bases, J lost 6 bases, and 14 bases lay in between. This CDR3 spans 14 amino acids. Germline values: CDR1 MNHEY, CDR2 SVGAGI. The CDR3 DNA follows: TGTGCCAGCAGTTACGCAGGGCTGGCGTCCGAGCAGTACTTC. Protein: CASSYAGLASEQYF.

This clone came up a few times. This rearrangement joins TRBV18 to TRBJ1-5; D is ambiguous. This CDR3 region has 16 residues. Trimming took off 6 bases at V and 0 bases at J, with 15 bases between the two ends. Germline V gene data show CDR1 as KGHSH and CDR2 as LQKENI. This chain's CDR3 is CASSPSSPNSNQPQHF. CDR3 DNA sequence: TGTGCCAGCTCCCCGTCGAGTCCGAATAGCAATCAGCCCCAGCATTTT.

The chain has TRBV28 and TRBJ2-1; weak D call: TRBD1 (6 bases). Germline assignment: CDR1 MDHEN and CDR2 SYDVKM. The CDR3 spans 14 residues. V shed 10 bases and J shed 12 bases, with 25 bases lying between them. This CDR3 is CATMGWQSVQGQFF. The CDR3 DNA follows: TGTGCCACGATGGGCTGGCAGTCGGTACAGGGGCAGTTCTTC.